Following are 23 T cell receptor beta chains from one sample sequenced in a study of blood T cell repertoires in COVID-19. Clones were sequenced by immunoSEQ multiplex PCR, and TCRdb holds only the in-frame ones, with some missing. This table has 300,000 to 350,000 clones, 70% to 90% appearing once. Sequencing used PBMCs or T cells enriched from blood (not recorded which). Receptor source: a woman aged 40-49 years with acute COVID-19.

This clone has only one observation. This chain uses TRBV25-1 with TRBJ1-4; D might be TRBD1 (5 bases). CDR3 length equals 15 residues. Germline loops: CDR1 MGHDK, CDR2 SYGVNS. The V end lost 7 bases, the J end lost 0 bases, and 12 bases lay between the germline ends. This chain's CDR3 is CASKGVSTTNEKLFF. CDR3 in DNA: TGTGCCAGCAAAGGGGTCTCGACAACTAATGAAAAACTGTTTTTT.

This clone showed up just once. This chain links TRBV11-2 with TRBJ2-2; D might be TRBD2 (6 bases). Germline V gives CDR1 SGHAT, CDR2 FQNNGV. The length of the CDR3 is 12 residues. The V end lost 9 bases, the J end lost 4 bases, and 9 bases lay between the germline ends. CDR3 region: CARRTITGELFF. The CDR3 region has the DNA TGTGCCAGGCGGACTATCACCGGGGAGCTGTTTTTT. The complete variable domain, with remaining parts taken from reference TRBV11-2 and TRBJ2-2, reads EAGVAQSPRYKIIEKRQSVAFWCNPISGHATLYWYQQILGQGPKLLIQFQNNGVVDDSQLPKDRFSAERLKGVDSTLKIQPAKLEDSAVYLCARRTITGELFFGEGSRLTVL.

This clone turned up a few times. This sequence joins TRBV28 and TRBJ2-5; D is uncertain. Trimming cost V 4 bases and J 4 bases, with 10 bases left between them. Germline CDR1 MDHEN, CDR2 SYDVKM. This CDR3 comprises 13 residues. The CDR3 nucleotides read TGTGCCAGCAGTTACAGTAACCCAGAGACCCAGTACTTC. Amino acid sequence: CASSYSNPETQYF.

This clone was found once. This chain joins TRBV5-1 and TRBJ2-1; 10 nucleotides agree with TRBD2. CDR1 and CDR2 (germline): SGHRS, YFSETQ. The CDR3 extends over 16 amino acids. The ends lost 1 base at V and 5 bases at J; junction bases unmatched: 6. CDR3 in DNA: TGCGCCAGCAGCTTGCGAGCGGGAGGGGAGAACAATGAGCAGTTCTTC. This codes for CASSLRAGGENNEQFF.

This clone has a single count. The rearrangement uses TRBV7-2 and TRBJ1-2, with D possibly being TRBD1 (5 bases). This CDR3 region has 12 residues. Trimming stripped 2 bases from V and 7 bases from J, with 8 bases between. Germline V gene sequence: CDR1 SGHTA, CDR2 FQGNSA. The CDR3 nucleotides read TGTGCCAGCAGCTTACTCGGGGGTGGCTACACCTTC. Encoded protein: CASSLLGGGYTF.

This chain links TRBV6-6 with TRBJ1-1; the D is unclear. Germline loops: CDR1 MNHNY, CDR2 SVGAGI (reference sequence). The CDR3 contains 15 residues. The V end lost 0 bases, the J end lost 1 base, and 9 bases lay between the germline ends. The DNA of the CDR3 is TGTGCCAGCAGTTACTCGAGGGTTGGGAACACTGAAGCTTTCTTT. This encodes CASSYSRVGNTEAFF.

The chain carries TRBV6-5 and TRBJ1-1, with D perhaps TRBD1 (6 bases). Germline CDR1 and CDR2: MNHEY and SVGAGI. The germline V and J ends were trimmed by 7 bases and 3 bases, with 18 bases remaining between them. This CDR3 is built from 15 residues. For the CDR3, the DNA is TGTGCCAGCACTGCTCGGGACATACGATACACTGAAGCTTTCTTT. This translates into CASTARDIRYTEAFF.

The chain combines TRBV2 with TRBJ2-1; a weak D match, TRBD2 (5 bases). Germline V gene lookup returns CDR1 SNHLY and CDR2 FYNNEI. The CDR3 length is 16 residues. V lost 2 bases, J lost 8 bases, and 19 bases lay in between. DNA of the CDR3: TGTGCCAGCAGTGAATCTCGAGGGCCAGGATTTGATGAGCAGTTCTTC. Its protein is CASSESRGPGFDEQFF.

The chain has TRBV7-9 and TRBJ2-5; TRBD2 matches at 9 bases. The germline V gene encodes CDR1 SEHNR and CDR2 FQNEAQ (reference sequence). V lost 5 bases, J lost 1 base, and 11 bases stayed unmatched. The CDR3 totals 17 residues. The CDR3 nucleotides read TGTGCCAGCAGCCCTCTGCGGGGTAGCGGGAGCCAAGAGACCCAGTACTTC. As protein: CASSPLRGSGSQETQYF.

This chain joins TRBV27 and TRBJ1-4; D is unclear. CDR3 length equals 13 residues. With 8 bases removed from V and 6 bases from J, the gap between germline ends came to 13 bases. Germline V lookup: CDR1 MNHEY, CDR2 SMNVEV (reference sequence). CDR3 in amino acids: CASSRVADEKLFF. Written as DNA, the CDR3 is TGTGCCAGCTCACGGGTGGCAGATGAAAAACTGTTTTTT.

The chain is built from TRBV7-8 and TRBJ2-5; 7 bases agree with TRBD1. The germline V gene has CDR1 SGHVS and CDR2 FQNEAQ. V gave up 3 bases and J gave up 5 bases; unmatched junction bases: 12. The length of the CDR3 is 16 residues. The CDR3, as DNA: TGTGCCAGCAGCTTGGCAAAGACAGGGCCGTGGGAGACCCAGTACTTC. Encoded protein: CASSLAKTGPWETQYF.

V and J are TRBV21-1 and TRBJ2-4; the table's D call TRBD2 went unverified against the DNA. TRBV21-1 is marked as a pseudogene. The CDR3 is 11 amino acids. The CDR3 reads CASSRNLEENF. DNA for the CDR3: TGTGCCAGCAGCAGGAACCTCGAGGAGAACTTC.

The chain joins TRBV7-2 to TRBJ2-3; 7 bases are a match to TRBD1. The CDR3 consists of 19 residues. Trimming cost V 1 base and J 6 bases; bases outside gene matches: 19. Germline CDR1 is SGHTA and CDR2 is FQGNSA. CDR3 DNA: TGTGCCAGCAGCTTAGTGGGGACAGCTCTCGTGTCGATATTGGATACGCAGTATTTT. Its translation is CASSLVGTALVSILDTQYF.

This sequence joins TRBV28 and TRBJ1-3, with a weak D call TRBD1 (6 bases). This CDR3 region has 14 residues. V was trimmed by 7 bases and J by 2 bases, leaving 12 bases between them. Germline loops: CDR1 MDHEN, CDR2 SYDVKM. The CDR3 DNA reads TGTGCCAGCACCCGCCCAGGGGCTGGAAACACCATATATTTT. Protein: CASTRPGAGNTIYF.

This sequence joins TRBV11-2 and TRBJ2-1, with 11 bases identical to TRBD2. The trim removed 4 bases at V and 4 bases at J, leaving 12 bases unmatched. The CDR3 covers 18 residues. Germline V gene lookup returns CDR1 SGHAT and CDR2 FQNNGV. The CDR3 sequence: CASSSHQLAGVWYNEQFF. The CDR3 DNA reads as TGTGCCAGCAGCTCACACCAACTAGCGGGAGTATGGTACAATGAGCAGTTCTTC.

The chain recombines TRBV5-4 with TRBJ2-1, with 10 bases that match TRBD2. J was trimmed by 6 bases and V by 3 bases; bases with no gene match: 6. The V gene's germline CDR1 is SGHNT and CDR2 YYREEE (reference sequence). The CDR3 is made up of 15 amino acids. As DNA, the CDR3 is TGTGCCAGCAGCTCCCTTAGCGGGGGGCTCAATGAGCAGTTCTTC. This translates into CASSSLSGGLNEQFF.

The chain is built from TRBV11-2 and TRBJ2-7; 8 bases align to TRBD1. The germline V gene encodes CDR1 SGHAT and CDR2 FQNNGV. V shed 5 bases, J shed 2 bases, and the junction held 17 bases outside the gene matches. This CDR3 region has 18 residues. DNA for the CDR3: TGTGCCAGCAGCCCGATTAATAGACCAGGGGGCTCGACCTACGAGCAGTACTTC. Amino acids: CASSPINRPGGSTYEQYF.

The chain joins TRBV27 to TRBJ2-1; D remains unclear. CDR1 and CDR2 from the germline V gene are MNHEY and SMNVEV (reference sequence). Trimming removed 5 bases at V and 3 bases at J, with 17 bases between. The length of the CDR3 is 16 residues. CDR3 sequence reads: CASSPPLSVLYNEQFF. The CDR3 DNA reads TGTGCCAGCAGTCCCCCTCTCAGCGTTCTCTACAATGAGCAGTTCTTC.

This clone was counted once. The V gene is TRBV10-3, the J gene TRBJ2-2; D gene unclear. Germline CDR1 reads ENHRY; CDR2 reads SYGVKD. V lost 1 base to trimming and J lost 5 bases, with 5 bases between them. This CDR3 comprises 13 residues. The CDR3 DNA reads as TGTGCCATCAGTGAGTATGCGACCGGGGAGCTGTTTTTT. This gives the protein CAISEYATGELFF.

The V and J genes are TRBV19 and TRBJ1-5, with TRBD1 matching over 8 bases. Per germline, CDR1 LNHDA and CDR2 SQIVND (reference sequence). The ends lost 0 bases at V and 4 bases at J; junction bases unmatched: 2. The CDR3 loop spans 15 amino acids. The CDR3 sequence: CASSIERTGNQPQHF. Written as DNA, the CDR3 is TGTGCCAGTAGTATAGAACGGACAGGGAATCAGCCCCAGCATTTT.

This sequence joins TRBV6-2 or TRBV6-3 and TRBJ2-4; weak D call: TRBD2 (5 bases). This CDR3 comprises 17 residues. V lost 2 bases, J lost 0 bases, and 14 bases lay in between. Germline values: CDR1 MNHEY, CDR2 SVGEGT. CDR3 region: CASSYRREQLAKNIQYF. CDR3 nucleotides: TGTGCCAGCAGTTACCGCCGGGAACAGCTAGCCAAAAACATTCAGTACTTC.

This chain links TRBV14 with TRBJ1-1; D remains ambiguous. The V and J ends lost 5 bases and 0 bases respectively, with 7 bases between them. The CDR3 runs to 13 residues. In germline, CDR1 is SGHDN, CDR2 FVKESK. CDR3 sequence: CASSAHMNTEAFF. DNA for the CDR3: TGTGCCAGCAGCGCACATATGAACACTGAAGCTTTCTTT.

The chain carries TRBV5-6 and TRBJ1-1; 7 bases line up with TRBD1. The germline gives CDR1 SGHDT, CDR2 YYEEEE. V lost 4 bases, J lost 4 bases, and 7 bases stayed unmatched. CDR3 length equals 14 residues. CDR3 bases: TGTGCCAGCAGCCACAACGACAGGGTCACTGAAGCTTTCTTT. Residues: CASSHNDRVTEAFF.